This T cell receptor beta chain was recovered during a study of cytomegalovirus exposure and HLA in healthy donors. Findings and limits, study-wide: Some 16,000 TCR beta sequences were associated with HLA alleles at 0.05 false discovery rate in a later analysis. On later analysis, the bulk of CMV-associated TCR beta chains appeared to be HLA-restricted. Reported findings show TCR beta sequences accurately forecast HLA-A and HLA-B alleles in most subjects.

Researchers ran the PCR with 60 Vbeta and 13 Jbeta primers. As processed by the authors: In a later analysis, the count reached roughly 80 million unique TCR beta chains, with roughly 12 million shared. Sequenced by immunoSEQ multiplex PCR; TCRdb stores in-frame clones only, minus some. The V and J calls and clone size were taken over from that table, and D and trimming were inferred from the DNA. The sample consists of approximately 170,000 clones, around 77% of them appearing once. Germline assignment: CDR1 SGHRS and CDR2 YFSETQ. V lost 4 bases and J lost 3; bases outside the gene matches: 5. The length of the CDR3 is 15 residues. Only one count was recorded for this clone. The antigen remains undetermined.

Sequenced input: PBMCs. The rearrangement links TRBV5-1 to TRBJ2-1, with 9 bases identical to TRBD2. The TCR comes from a woman aged 30 to 39 in good health and CMV-seropositive. CDR3 DNA sequence: TGCGCCAGCAGCCTGGATAGCGGGGGCTACAATGAGCAGTTCTTC. Its protein product is CASSLDSGGYNEQFF.